These 12 T cell receptor beta chains were all obtained from the same sample, sequenced in a study of immune evolution from preneoplasia to lung adenocarcinoma. Data came from immunoSEQ multiplex PCR; TCRdb stores just in-frame clones and leaves some out. This table has about 4,800 clones, roughly 82% appearing once. Sequencing used FFPE lung adenocarcinoma in situ tissue. All receptors come from a person aged 70 to 85 with lung adenocarcinoma.

In this sample, this clone is large (0.1 to 1%). The chain links TRBV18 to TRBJ2-1, with TRBD2 as a possible D gene (5 bases). Germline values: CDR1 KGHSH, CDR2 LQKENI. The CDR3 runs 14 residues. V was cut by 0 bases and J by 8 bases, with 11 bases left in between. DNA for the CDR3: TGTGCCAGCTCACCACCAAACAGCGGCGATGAGCAGTTCTTC. This translates into CASSPPNSGDEQFF.

J is TRBJ1-5 and V is TRBV6-1, with 9 positions matching TRBD1. Germline CDR1 MNHNS, CDR2 SASEGT. Trimming cost V 6 bases and J 3 bases; bases outside gene matches: 3. The length of the CDR3 is 14 residues. Written as DNA, the CDR3 is TGTGCCAGCAGCGGGACAGGGTCCAATCAGCCCCAGCATTTT. Residues: CASSGTGSNQPQHF.

The chain recombines TRBV6-5 with TRBJ2-7, with 8 bases matching TRBD1. Germline lookup yields CDR1 MNHEY and CDR2 SVGAGI. The CDR3 runs to 14 residues. Trimming took 6 bases from V and 6 from J; bases not matched to a gene: 10. This CDR3 reads CASRGQGVWGEQYF. CDR3 DNA sequence: TGTGCCAGCAGAGGACAGGGAGTATGGGGCGAGCAGTACTTC.

This rearrangement joins TRBV23-1 to TRBJ2-7, with D unclear. TRBV23-1 is assigned to the ORF class and has an uncertain function. The CDR3 totals 13 residues. V dropped 4 bases and J dropped 7 bases, with 14 bases sitting between them. CDR3 sequence reads: CASSPRRRREQYF. CDR3 in DNA: TGCGCCAGCAGTCCACGTCGAAGGCGTGAGCAGTACTTC.

V usage is TRBV5-1 and J usage is TRBJ2-1; D remains unclear. Trimming pared 0 bases from V and 9 bases from J, leaving 10 bases between. Germline CDR1 is SGHRS and CDR2 is YFSETQ. The CDR3 has 13 amino acids. CDR3 residues: CASSLGTAAEQFF. The DNA for the CDR3 is TGCGCCAGCAGCTTGGGGACCGCCGCTGAGCAGTTCTTC.

The chain has TRBV9 and TRBJ2-7; D possibly corresponds to TRBD2 (6 bases). CDR3 length equals 14 residues. V was shortened by 6 bases and J by 4 bases, with 17 bases between the two germline ends. Germline CDR1 SGDLS, CDR2 YYNGEE. The CDR3 protein is CASTPLAESYEQYF. CDR3 nucleotides: TGTGCCAGCACCCCGTTAGCGGAGTCTTACGAGCAGTACTTC.

The J gene is TRBJ2-6, the V gene TRBV7-9; a possible D gene is TRBD2 (6 bases). The length of the CDR3 is 17 residues. Germline V gene sequence: CDR1 SEHNR, CDR2 FQNEAQ (reference sequence). V dropped 7 bases and J dropped 0 bases, with 16 bases sitting between them. This chain's CDR3 is CASTTGLIISGANVLTF. DNA for the CDR3: TGTGCCAGCACCACGGGACTTATAATCTCTGGGGCCAACGTCCTGACTTTC.

The chain is built from TRBV7-9 and TRBJ1-2; 9 positions match TRBD1. Per germline, CDR1 SEHNR and CDR2 FQNEAQ (reference sequence). V was clipped by 3 bases and J by 8 bases; unmatched bases: 7. This CDR3 is 14 amino acids long. Here the CDR3 reads CASSFRDRADGYTF. CDR3 bases: TGTGCCAGCAGCTTCCGGGACAGGGCTGACGGCTACACCTTC.

The chain recombines TRBV5-4 with TRBJ1-2; D is possibly TRBD1 (6 bases). The V and J ends lost 4 bases and 2 bases respectively, with 15 bases between them. The CDR3 is made up of 15 amino acids. CDR1 is SGHNT, CDR2 YYREEE, per germline (reference sequence). CDR3 region: CASSRRDNGNYGYTF. In nucleotides, the CDR3 is TGTGCCAGCAGCCGTCGGGACAATGGAAACTATGGCTACACCTTC.

The CDR3 is CASSLEVGEAFF. For the CDR3, the DNA is TGTGCCAGCAGCTTAGAGGTCGGGGAAGCTTTCTTT. V usage is TRBV7-6 and J usage is TRBJ1-1; D call uncertain. V shed 1 base and J shed 8 bases, with 8 bases lying between them. This CDR3 comprises 12 residues. Per germline, CDR1 SGHVS and CDR2 FNYEAQ.

The table lists this clone with a few counts. The chain carries TRBV9 and TRBJ2-1; the D gene is possibly TRBD2 (7 bases). Deletions cut 2 bases from V and 4 bases from J, with 16 bases between. The CDR3 runs 16 residues. Germline loops: CDR1 SGDLS, CDR2 YYNGEE. CDR3 sequence reads: CASSVTGGSIYNEQFF. The DNA of the CDR3 is TGTGCCAGCAGCGTGACGGGGGGCAGCATTTACAATGAGCAGTTCTTC.

The genes are TRBV19 and TRBJ2-7; TRBD1 is a possible D gene (6 bases). Trimming cost V 5 bases and J 4 bases, with 18 bases left between them. Germline V gene data show CDR1 as LNHDA and CDR2 as SQIVND (reference sequence). The CDR3 consists of 15 residues. CDR3 DNA: TGTGCCAGTAGTGTGTCCCAGGGGATCGGATACGAGCAGTACTTC. Encoded protein: CASSVSQGIGYEQYF. Full variable domain (outside the CDR3, taken from reference TRBV19 and TRBJ2-7): DGGITQSPKYLFRKEGQNVTLSCEQNLNHDAMYWYRQDPGQGLRLIYYSQIVNDFQKGDIAEGYSVSREKKESFPLTVTSAQKNPTAFYLCASSVSQGIGYEQYFGPGTRLTVT.